This T cell receptor (beta chain) was recorded in a study of T cell responses to AZD1222 COVID-19 vaccine. Study at large: Combined were second doses at about 4 or about 12 weeks.

Sequencing was performed with immunoSEQ multiplex PCR; in TCRdb, only in-frame clones are kept and a portion is missing. The sample carries 96,000 or so clones, around 90% recorded once. Study results and limitations: When two AZD1222 doses had been given, Spike-specific TCR breadth and depth rose. Possibly, clonal diversity was underestimated; donors were largely white British and included more females.

V was trimmed by 1 base and J by 2 bases, leaving 13 bases between them. The CDR3 contains 16 residues. Per the germline V gene, CDR1 is SGHTS and CDR2 is YDEGEE. Worth noting for this clone: Its specificity is unknown.

The clonotype originates from an adult in good health. The rearrangement uses TRBV5-8 and TRBJ2-4, with no clear D. The sequencing here drew on peripheral blood, taken on day 0 of AZD1222 vaccination. For the CDR3, the DNA is TGTGCCAGCAGCTTGCGCCCCGAAGGTACCAAAAACATTCAGTACTTC. It yields the protein CASSLRPEGTKNIQYF.